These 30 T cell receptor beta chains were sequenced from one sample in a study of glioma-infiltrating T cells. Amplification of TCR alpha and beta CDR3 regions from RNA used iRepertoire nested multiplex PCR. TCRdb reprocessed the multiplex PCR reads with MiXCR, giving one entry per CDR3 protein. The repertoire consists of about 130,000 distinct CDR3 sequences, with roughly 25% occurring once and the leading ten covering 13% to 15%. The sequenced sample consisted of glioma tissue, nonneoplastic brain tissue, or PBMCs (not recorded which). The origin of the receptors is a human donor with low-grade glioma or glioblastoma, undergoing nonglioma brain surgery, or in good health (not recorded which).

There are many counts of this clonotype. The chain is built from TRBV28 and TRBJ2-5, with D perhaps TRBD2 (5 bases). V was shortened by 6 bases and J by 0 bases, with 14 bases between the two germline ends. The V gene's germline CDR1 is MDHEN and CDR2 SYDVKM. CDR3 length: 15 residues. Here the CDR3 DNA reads TGTGCCAGCAGCCCCGGACTCAAGTACCAAGAGACCCAGTACTTC. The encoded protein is CASSPGLKYQETQYF.

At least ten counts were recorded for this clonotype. The CDR3 bases are TGTGCCAGCAGTGGATCCTCTGACGGCACTGAAGCTTTCTTT. Protein product: CASSGSSDGTEAFF. The chain recombines TRBV6-1 with TRBJ1-1; no clear D gene. Between the trimmed V and J ends, which lost 4 bases and 4 bases, there was a span of 13 bases. Germline CDR1 and CDR2: MNHNS and SASEGT. The CDR3 sequence is 14 residues long.

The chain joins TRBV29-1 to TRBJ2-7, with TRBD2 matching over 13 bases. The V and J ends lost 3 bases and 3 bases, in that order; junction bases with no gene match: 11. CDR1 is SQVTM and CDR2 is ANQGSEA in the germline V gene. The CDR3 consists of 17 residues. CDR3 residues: CSVDDYGWTSGSYEQYF. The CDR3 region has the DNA TGCAGCGTTGACGACTACGGGTGGACTAGCGGGAGCTACGAGCAGTACTTC.

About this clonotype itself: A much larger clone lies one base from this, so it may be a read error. The CDR3 sequence is CASSLQRETKYF. DNA for the CDR3: TGTGCCAGCAGCCTTCAGCGTGAGACCAAGTACTTC. The chain carries TRBV4-2 and TRBJ2-5; no firm D call. Per germline, CDR1 LGHNA and CDR2 YNFKEQ. The CDR3 covers 12 residues.

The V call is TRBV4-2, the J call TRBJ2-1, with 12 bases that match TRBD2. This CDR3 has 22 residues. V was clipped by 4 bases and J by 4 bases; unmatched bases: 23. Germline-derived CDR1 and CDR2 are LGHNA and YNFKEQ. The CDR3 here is CASSPRFLRVPRTSGIYNEQFF. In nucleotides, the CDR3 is TGTGCCAGCAGCCCAAGATTCCTGCGTGTCCCCCGGACTAGCGGGATTTACAATGAGCAGTTCTTC.

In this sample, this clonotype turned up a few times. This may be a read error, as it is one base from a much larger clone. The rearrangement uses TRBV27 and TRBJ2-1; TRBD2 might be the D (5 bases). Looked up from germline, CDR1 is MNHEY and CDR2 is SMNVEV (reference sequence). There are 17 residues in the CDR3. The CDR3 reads CARSLRGPPRDGNEQFF. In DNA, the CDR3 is TGTGCCAGAAGTTTAAGAGGACCGCCGAGGGATGGCAATGAGCAGTTCTTC.

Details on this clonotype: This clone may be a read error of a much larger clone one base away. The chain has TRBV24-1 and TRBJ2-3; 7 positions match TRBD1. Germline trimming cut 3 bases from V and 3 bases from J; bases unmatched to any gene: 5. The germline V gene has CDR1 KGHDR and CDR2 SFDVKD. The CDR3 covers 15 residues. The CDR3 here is CATSDASRGTDTQYF. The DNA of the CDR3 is TGTGCCACCAGTGATGCAAGCAGGGGGACAGATACGCAGTATTTT.

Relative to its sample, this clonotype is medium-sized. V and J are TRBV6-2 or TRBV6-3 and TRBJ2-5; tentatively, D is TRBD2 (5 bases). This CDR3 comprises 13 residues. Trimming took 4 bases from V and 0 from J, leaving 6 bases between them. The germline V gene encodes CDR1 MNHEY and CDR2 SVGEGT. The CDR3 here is CASSSDYQETQYF. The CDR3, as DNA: TGTGCCAGCAGTTCGGACTACCAAGAGACCCAGTACTTC.

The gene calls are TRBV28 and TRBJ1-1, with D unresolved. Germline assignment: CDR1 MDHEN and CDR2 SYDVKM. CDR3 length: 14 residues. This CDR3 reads CSIILQNLNTEAFF. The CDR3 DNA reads TGTTCCATCATTTTACAGAATCTAAACACTGAAGCTTTCTTT.

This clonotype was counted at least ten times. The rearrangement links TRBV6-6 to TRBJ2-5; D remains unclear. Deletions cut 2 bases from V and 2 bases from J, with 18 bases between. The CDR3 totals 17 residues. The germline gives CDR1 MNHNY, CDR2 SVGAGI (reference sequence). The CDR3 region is CASSYRTIQASQETQYF. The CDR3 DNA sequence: TGTGCCAGCAGTTACCGCACTATTCAAGCCAGTCAAGAGACCCAGTACTTC.

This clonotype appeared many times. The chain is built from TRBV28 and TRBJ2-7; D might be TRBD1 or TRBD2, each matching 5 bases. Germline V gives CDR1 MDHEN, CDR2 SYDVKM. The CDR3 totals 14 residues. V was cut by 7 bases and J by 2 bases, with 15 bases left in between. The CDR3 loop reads CASTGRDYTYEQYF. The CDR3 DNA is TGTGCCAGCACGGGGCGAGATTATACCTACGAGCAGTACTTC.

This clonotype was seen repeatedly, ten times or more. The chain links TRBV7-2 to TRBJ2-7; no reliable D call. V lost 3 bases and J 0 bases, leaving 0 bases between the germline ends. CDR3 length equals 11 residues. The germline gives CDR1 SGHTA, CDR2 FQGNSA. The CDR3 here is CASSFSYEQYF. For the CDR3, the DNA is TGTGCCAGCAGCTTCTCCTACGAGCAGTACTTC. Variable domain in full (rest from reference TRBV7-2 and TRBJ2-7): GAGVSQSPSNKVTEKGKDVELRCDPISGHTALYWYRQSLGQGLEFLIYFQGNSAPDKSGLPSDRFSAERTGGSVSTLTIQRTQQEDSAVYLCASSFSYEQYFGPGTRLTVT.

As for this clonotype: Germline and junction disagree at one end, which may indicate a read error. CDR3 sequence reads: CAGSYRGLEGVRSGGQETQYF. The CDR3 region has the DNA TGTGCCGGCAGTTACCGGGGACTAGAGGGAGTCCGATCGGGGGGCCAAGAGACCCAGTACTTC. The genes are TRBV6-2 or TRBV6-3 and TRBJ2-5; 8 bases align to TRBD2. Germline V lookup: CDR1 MNHEY, CDR2 SVGEGT. The CDR3 sequence is 21 residues long.

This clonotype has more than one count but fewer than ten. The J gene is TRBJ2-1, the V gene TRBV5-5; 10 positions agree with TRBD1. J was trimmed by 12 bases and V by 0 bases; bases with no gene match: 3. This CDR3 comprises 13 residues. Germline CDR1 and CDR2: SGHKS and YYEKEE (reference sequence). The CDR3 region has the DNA TGTGCCAGCAGCTTGGCGGGGGACAGGGGGCAGTTCTTC. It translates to CASSLAGDRGQFF. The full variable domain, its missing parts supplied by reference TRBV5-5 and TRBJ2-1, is DAGVTQSPTHLIKTRGQQVTLRCSPISGHKSVSWYQQVLGQGPQFIFQYYEKEERGRGNFPDRFSARQFPNYSSELNVNALLLGDSALYLCASSLAGDRGQFFGPGTRLTVL.

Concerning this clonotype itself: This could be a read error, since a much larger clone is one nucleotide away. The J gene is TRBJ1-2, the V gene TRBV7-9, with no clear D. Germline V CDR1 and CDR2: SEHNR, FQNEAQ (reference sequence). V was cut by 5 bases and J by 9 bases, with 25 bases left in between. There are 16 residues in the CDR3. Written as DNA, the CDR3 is TGTGCCAGCAGCAACGATATAAGGACGGGTTCTTATTGCTACACCTTC. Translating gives CASSNDIRTGSYCYTF.

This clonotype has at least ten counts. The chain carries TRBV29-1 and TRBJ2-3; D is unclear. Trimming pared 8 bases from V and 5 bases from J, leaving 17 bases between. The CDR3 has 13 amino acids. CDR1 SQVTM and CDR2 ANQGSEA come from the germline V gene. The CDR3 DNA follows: TGCAGCACCGGCCTTGTACGAGGAGATACGCAGTATTTT. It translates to CSTGLVRGDTQYF.

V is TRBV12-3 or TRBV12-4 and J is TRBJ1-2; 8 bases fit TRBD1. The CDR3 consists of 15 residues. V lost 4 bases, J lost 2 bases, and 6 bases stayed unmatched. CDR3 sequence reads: CASSSWTGPNYGYTF. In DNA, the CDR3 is TGTGCCAGCAGTTCCTGGACAGGGCCGAACTATGGCTACACCTTC.

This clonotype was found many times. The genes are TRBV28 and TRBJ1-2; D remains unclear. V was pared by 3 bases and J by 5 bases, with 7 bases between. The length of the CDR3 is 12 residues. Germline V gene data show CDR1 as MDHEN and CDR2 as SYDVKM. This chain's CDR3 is CASSFASYGYTF. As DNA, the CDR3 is TGTGCCAGCAGTTTCGCGAGTTATGGCTACACCTTC.

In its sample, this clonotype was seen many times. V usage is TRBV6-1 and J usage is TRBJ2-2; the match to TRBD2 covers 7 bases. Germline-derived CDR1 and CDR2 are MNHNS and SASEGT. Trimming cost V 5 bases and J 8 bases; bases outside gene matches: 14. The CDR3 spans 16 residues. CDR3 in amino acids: CASSPNRLAAGGELFF. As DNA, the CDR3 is TGTGCCAGCAGTCCCAACCGACTAGCCGCGGGGGGGGAGCTGTTTTTT.

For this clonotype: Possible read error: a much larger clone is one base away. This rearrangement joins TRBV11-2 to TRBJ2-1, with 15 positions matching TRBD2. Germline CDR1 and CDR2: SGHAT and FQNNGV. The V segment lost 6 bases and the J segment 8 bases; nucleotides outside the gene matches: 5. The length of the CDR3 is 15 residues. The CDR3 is CASRQGLAGGYEQFF. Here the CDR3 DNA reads TGTGCCAGCAGACAGGGACTAGCGGGAGGCTATGAGCAGTTCTTC.

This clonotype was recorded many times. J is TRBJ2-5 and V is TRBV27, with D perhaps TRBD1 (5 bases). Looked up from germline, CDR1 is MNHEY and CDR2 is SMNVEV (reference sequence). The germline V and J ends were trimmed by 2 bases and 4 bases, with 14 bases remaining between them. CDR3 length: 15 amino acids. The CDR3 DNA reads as TGTGCCAGCAGTTTAGGGGCTGAAAGCCGAGAGACCCAGTACTTC. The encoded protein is CASSLGAESRETQYF.

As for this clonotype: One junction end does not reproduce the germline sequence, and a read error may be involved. The CDR3 loop is CVSSLLKGCEQFF. The CDR3 nucleotides are TGTGTCAGCAGTTTACTGAAGGGATGTGAGCAGTTCTTC. V usage is TRBV27 and J usage is TRBJ2-1; no definite D call. There are 13 residues in the CDR3. The germline V gene has CDR1 MNHEY and CDR2 SMNVEV (reference sequence).

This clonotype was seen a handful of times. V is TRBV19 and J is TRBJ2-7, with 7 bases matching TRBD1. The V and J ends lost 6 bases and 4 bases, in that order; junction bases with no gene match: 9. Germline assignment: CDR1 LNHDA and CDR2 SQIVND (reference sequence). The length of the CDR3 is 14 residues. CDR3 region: CASSPTGERYEQYF. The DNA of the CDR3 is TGTGCCAGTAGCCCAACAGGGGAAAGGTACGAGCAGTACTTC.

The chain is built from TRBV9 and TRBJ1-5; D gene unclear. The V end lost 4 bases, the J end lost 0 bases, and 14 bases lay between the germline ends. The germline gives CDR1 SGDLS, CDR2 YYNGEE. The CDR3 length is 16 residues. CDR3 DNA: TGTGCCAGCAGCCTCGGTGGACCGAATAGCAATCAGCCCCAGCATTTT. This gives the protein CASSLGGPNSNQPQHF.

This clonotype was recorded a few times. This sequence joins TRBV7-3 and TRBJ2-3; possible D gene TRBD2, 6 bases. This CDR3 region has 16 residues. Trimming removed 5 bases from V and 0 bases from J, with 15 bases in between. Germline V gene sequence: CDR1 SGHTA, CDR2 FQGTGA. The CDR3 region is CASSPRYSGSTDTQYF. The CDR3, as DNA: TGTGCCAGCAGCCCCCGTTACAGCGGGAGCACAGATACGCAGTATTTT.

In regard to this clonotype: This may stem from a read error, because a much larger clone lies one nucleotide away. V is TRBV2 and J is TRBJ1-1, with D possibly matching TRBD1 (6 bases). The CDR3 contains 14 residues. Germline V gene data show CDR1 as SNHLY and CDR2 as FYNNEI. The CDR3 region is CASSEQGLNTEDFF. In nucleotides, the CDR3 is TGTGCCAGCAGTGAACAGGGGCTGAACACTGAAGATTTCTTT.

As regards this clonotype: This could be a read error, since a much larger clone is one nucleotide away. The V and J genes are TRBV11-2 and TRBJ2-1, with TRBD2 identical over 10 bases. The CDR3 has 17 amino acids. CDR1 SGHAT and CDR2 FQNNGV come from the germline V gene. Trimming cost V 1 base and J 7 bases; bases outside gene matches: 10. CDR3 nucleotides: TGTGCCAGCAGCTTAGGGCCCGGGACTAGCGCTCAAAATGAGCAGTTCTTC. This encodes CASSLGPGTSAQNEQFF.

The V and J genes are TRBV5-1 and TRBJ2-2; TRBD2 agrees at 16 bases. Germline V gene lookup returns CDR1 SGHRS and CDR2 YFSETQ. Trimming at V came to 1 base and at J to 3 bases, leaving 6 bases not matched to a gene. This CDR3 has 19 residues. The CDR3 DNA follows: TGCGCCAGCAGCTTGACCCCGGGACTAGCGGGAGGGGACACCGGGGAGCTGTTTTTT. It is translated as CASSLTPGLAGGDTGELFF.

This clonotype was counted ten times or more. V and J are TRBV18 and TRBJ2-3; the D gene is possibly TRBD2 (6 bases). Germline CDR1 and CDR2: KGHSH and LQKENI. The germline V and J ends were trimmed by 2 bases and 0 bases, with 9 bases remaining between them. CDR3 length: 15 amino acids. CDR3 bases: TGTGCCAGCTCACCAACCCGGGGGAGCACAGATACGCAGTATTTT. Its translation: CASSPTRGSTDTQYF.

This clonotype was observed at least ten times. The CDR3 here is CASSEPGQGMNEQFF. In DNA form, the CDR3 reads TGTGCCAGCAGTGAGCCGGGACAGGGTATGAATGAGCAGTTCTTC. The rearrangement joins TRBV6-1 to TRBJ2-1, with 9 bases aligning to TRBD1. With V trimmed by 3 bases and J by 7 bases, 7 bases remained unmatched. Germline assignment: CDR1 MNHNS and CDR2 SASEGT. The CDR3 loop spans 15 amino acids.